This record concerns one T cell receptor beta chain sequence. Individuals aged about 18 to 95 years were recruited from 24 US areas. Participants reported their clinical history, and cohort assignment relied on those reports. Methods used by the authors: Amplification with reference gene primers provided the estimates of nucleated cell counts. Here immunoSEQ multiplex PCR was the method, and the copy in TCRdb shows in-frame clones only, minus some. V and J calls and clone size are copied from that table; D and trimming were computed from the DNA. The table has around 280,000 clones, roughly 90% seen once. The data stem from a study of blood T cell repertoires in COVID-19. Study as a whole: The analysed material was cDNA or gDNA that came from T cells, B-cell-depleted T cells, or PBMCs.

Sequencing used PBMCs or T cells enriched from blood (not recorded which). This TCR derives from a woman aged 18-30 years with acute COVID-19.

CDR3 DNA sequence: TGCGCCAGCAGCCAAGATGGGACAGGGGTAAACTATGGCTACACCTTC. Protein product: CASSQDGTGVNYGYTF. The chain couples TRBV4-3 to TRBJ1-2; the match to TRBD1 covers 10 bases. This CDR3 is 16 amino acids long. Trimming removed 0 bases from V and 2 bases from J; junction bases left unmatched: 3. Germline V gene sequence: CDR1 LGHNA, CDR2 YSLEER.